The clone carrying this TCR beta chain turned up a few times. What it binds is unknown. Donors were systemically healthy Caucasian individuals from Russia aged about 6 to 95 years. Each sample gave at least 6.5 million isolated PBMCs. These data come from a study of blood T cells in healthy people across ages. A second PCR of roughly 7 to 11 cycles used a sample-barcoded 5' primer and a J-beta primer mix. No fewer than 3 million CDR3-containing paired-end reads came from each sample. TCRdb fed the 5' RACE reads into MiXCR, producing one record per CDR3 protein. The profile shows about 810,000 distinct CDR3 sequences, 35% to 40% of them singletons. The CDR3 spans 15 residues. CDR1 and CDR2 (germline): MNHEY, SMNVEV (reference sequence). The germline V and J ends were trimmed by 2 bases and 7 bases, with 15 bases remaining between them. Whole-study results and caveats: Whereas aged donors had fewer naive CD4+ cells, long-lived donors had more of them and higher diversity.

The rearrangement uses TRBV27 and TRBJ2-1; D may be TRBD1 or TRBD2 (5 bases each). This sequence originates from a man aged 18 to 29 in good health. Sequenced: blood. CDR3 region: CASSLTLEGWNEQFF. CDR3 nucleotides: TGTGCCAGCAGTTTAACCCTTGAGGGGTGGAATGAGCAGTTCTTC.